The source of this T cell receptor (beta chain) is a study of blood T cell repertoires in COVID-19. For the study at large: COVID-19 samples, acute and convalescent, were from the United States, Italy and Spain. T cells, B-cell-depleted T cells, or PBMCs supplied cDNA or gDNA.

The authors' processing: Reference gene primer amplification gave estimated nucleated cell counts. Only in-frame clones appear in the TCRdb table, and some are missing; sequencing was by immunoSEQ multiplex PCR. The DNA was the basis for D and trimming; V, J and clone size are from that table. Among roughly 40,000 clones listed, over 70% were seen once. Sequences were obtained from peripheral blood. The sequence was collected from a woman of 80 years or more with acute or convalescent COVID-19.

The CDR3 protein is CASSLRLAGIYNEQFF. CDR3 coding DNA: TGTGCCAGCAGTTTAAGACTAGCGGGTATCTACAATGAGCAGTTCTTC. The V gene is TRBV27, the J gene TRBJ2-1; the match to TRBD2 covers 10 bases. The V segment lost 2 bases and the J segment 3 bases; nucleotides outside the gene matches: 4. CDR1 MNHEY and CDR2 SMNVEV come from the germline V gene (reference sequence). The CDR3 covers 16 residues.